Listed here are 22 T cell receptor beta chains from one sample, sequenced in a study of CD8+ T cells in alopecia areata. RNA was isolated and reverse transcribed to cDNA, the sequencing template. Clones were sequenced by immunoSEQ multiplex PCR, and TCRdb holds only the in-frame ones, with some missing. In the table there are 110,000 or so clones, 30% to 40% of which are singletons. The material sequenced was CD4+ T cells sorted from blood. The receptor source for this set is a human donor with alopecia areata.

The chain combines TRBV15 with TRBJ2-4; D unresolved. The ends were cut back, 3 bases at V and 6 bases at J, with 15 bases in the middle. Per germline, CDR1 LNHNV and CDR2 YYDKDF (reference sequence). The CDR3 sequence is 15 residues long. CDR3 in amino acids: CATSRVGGLRNIQYF. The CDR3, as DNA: TGTGCCACCAGCAGGGTCGGTGGCCTGAGAAACATTCAGTACTTC.

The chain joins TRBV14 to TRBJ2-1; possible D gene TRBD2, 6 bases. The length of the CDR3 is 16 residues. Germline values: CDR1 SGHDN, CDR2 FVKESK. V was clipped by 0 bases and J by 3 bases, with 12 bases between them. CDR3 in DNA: TGTGCCAGCAGCCAAGATCTAGGGGAGGTCTACAATGAGCAGTTCTTC. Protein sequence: CASSQDLGEVYNEQFF.

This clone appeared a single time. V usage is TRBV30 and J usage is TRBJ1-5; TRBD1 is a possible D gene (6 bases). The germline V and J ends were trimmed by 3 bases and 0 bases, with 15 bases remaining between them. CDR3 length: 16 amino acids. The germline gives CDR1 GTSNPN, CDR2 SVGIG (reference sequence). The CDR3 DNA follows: TGTGCCTGGAGCGGTGGGACATCTCATAGCAATCAGCCCCAGCATTTT. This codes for CAWSGGTSHSNQPQHF. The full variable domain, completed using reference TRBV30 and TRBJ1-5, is SQTIHQWPATLVQPVGSPLSLECTVEGTSNPNLYWYRQAAGRGLQLLFYSVGIGQISSEVPQNLSASRPQDRQFILSSKKLLLSDSGFYLCAWSGGTSHSNQPQHFGDGTRLSIL.

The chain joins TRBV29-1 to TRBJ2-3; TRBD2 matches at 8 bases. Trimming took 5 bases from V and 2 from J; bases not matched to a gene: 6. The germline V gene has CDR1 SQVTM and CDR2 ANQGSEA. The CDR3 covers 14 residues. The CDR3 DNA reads TGCAGCGTTTATATAGCGGGGCACACAGATACGCAGTATTTT. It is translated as CSVYIAGHTDTQYF.

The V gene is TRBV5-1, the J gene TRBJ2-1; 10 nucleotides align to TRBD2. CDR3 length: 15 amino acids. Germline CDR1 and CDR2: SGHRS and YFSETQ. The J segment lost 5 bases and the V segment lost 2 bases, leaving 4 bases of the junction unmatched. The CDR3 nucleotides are TGCGCCAGCAGCTTAACTAGCGGGGCTCACAATGAGCAGTTCTTC. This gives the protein CASSLTSGAHNEQFF. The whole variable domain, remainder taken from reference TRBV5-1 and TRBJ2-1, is KAGVTQTPRYLIKTRGQQVTLSCSPISGHRSVSWYQQTPGQGLQFLFEYFSETQRNKGNFPGRFSGRQFSNSRSEMNVSTLELGDSALYLCASSLTSGAHNEQFFGPGTRLTVL.

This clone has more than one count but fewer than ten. CDR3 sequence reads: CASSTPRQGNQPQHF. The CDR3 DNA is TGTGCCAGCAGTACCCCGCGACAGGGGAATCAGCCCCAGCATTTT. This chain links TRBV28 with TRBJ1-5; 8 nucleotides match TRBD1. This CDR3 is built from 15 residues. V lost 5 bases and J lost 4; bases outside the gene matches: 7. Germline V gene sequence: CDR1 MDHEN, CDR2 SYDVKM.

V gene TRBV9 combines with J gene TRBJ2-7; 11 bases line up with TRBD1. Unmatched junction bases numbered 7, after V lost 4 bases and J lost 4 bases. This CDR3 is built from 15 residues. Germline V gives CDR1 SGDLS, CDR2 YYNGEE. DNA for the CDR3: TGTGCCAGCAGCTTAAGGACAGGGGGCGGGTACGAGCAGTACTTC. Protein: CASSLRTGGGYEQYF.

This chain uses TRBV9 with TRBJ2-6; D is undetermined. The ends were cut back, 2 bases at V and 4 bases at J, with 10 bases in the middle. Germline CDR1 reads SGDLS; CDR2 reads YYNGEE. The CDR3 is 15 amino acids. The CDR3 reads CASSVGRAGANVLTF. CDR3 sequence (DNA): TGTGCCAGCAGCGTGGGTAGGGCCGGGGCCAACGTCCTGACTTTC.

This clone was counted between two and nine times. CDR3 sequence (DNA): TGTGCCAGCAGCCCCCGATACGAGGGACCTCCCTACTTC. Residues: CASSPRYEGPPYF. The V gene is TRBV7-8, the J gene TRBJ2-5; tentatively, D is TRBD1 or TRBD2 (5 bases each). With 5 bases removed from V and 14 bases from J, the gap between germline ends came to 21 bases. The CDR3 totals 13 residues. The germline gives CDR1 SGHVS, CDR2 FQNEAQ.

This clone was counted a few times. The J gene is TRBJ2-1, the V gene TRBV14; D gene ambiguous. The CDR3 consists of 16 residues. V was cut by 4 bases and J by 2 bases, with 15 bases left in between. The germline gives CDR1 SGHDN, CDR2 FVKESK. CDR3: CASSRLGVTTYNEQFF. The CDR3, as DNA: TGTGCCAGCAGCCGGCTCGGAGTTACTACCTACAATGAGCAGTTCTTC.

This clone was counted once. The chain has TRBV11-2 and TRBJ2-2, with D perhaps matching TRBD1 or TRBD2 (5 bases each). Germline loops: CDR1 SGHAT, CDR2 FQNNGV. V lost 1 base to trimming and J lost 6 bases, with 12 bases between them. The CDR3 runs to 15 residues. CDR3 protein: CASSLVVRGAGELFF. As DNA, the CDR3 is TGTGCCAGCAGCTTAGTCGTCCGGGGCGCCGGGGAGCTGTTTTTT.

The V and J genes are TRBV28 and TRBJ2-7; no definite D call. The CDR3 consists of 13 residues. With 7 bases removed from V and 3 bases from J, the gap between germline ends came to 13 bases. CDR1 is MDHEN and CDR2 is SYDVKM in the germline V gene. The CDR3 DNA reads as TGTGCCAGCACCTTACGGGCCTTCTACGAGCAGTACTTC. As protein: CASTLRAFYEQYF.

CDR3 protein: CASSPGRSLEQFF. In DNA form, the CDR3 reads TGTGCCAGCAGCCCGGGCCGGAGCCTTGAGCAGTTCTTC. The chain recombines TRBV7-2 with TRBJ2-1; D is unresolved. The CDR3 spans 13 residues. Trimming cost V 5 bases and J 9 bases, with 14 bases left between them. In germline, CDR1 is SGHTA, CDR2 FQGNSA.

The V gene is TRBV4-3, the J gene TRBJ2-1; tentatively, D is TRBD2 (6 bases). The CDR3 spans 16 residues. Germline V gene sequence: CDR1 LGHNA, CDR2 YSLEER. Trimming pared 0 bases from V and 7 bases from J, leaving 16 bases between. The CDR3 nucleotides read TGCGCCAGCAGCCAAGACCGCGGGACCTTTTCGAATGAGCAGTTCTTC. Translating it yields CASSQDRGTFSNEQFF.

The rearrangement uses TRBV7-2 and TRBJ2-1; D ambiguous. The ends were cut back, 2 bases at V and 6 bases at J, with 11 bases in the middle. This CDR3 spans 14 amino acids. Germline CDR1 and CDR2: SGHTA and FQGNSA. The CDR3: CASSLSVLTNEQFF. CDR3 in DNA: TGTGCCAGCAGCTTATCCGTACTGACCAATGAGCAGTTCTTC.

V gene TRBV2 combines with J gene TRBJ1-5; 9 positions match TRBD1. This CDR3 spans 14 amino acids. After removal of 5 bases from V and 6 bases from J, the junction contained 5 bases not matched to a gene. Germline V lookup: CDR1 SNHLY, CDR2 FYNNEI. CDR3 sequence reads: CASSKGQGTQPQHF. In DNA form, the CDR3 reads TGTGCCAGCAGTAAGGGACAGGGAACTCAGCCCCAGCATTTT.

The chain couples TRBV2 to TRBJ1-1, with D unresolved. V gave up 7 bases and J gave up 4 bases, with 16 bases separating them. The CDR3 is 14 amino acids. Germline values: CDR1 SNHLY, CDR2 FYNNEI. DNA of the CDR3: TGTGCCAGCAATCAGGAGGTGAAGGCCACTGAAGCTTTCTTT. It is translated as CASNQEVKATEAFF.

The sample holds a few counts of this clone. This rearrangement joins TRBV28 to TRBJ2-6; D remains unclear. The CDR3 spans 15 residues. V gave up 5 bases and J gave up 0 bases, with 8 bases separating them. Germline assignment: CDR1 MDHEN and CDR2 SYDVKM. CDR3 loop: CASSPQSSGANVLTF. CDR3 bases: TGTGCCAGCAGTCCGCAGAGCTCTGGGGCCAACGTCCTGACTTTC.

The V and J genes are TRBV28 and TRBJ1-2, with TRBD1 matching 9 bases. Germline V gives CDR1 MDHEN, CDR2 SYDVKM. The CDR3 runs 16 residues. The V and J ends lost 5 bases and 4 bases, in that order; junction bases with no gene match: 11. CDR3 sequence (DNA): TGTGCCAGCAGTATCGGGCCGGGACAGGGCCCCTATGGCTACACCTTC. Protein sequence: CASSIGPGQGPYGYTF.

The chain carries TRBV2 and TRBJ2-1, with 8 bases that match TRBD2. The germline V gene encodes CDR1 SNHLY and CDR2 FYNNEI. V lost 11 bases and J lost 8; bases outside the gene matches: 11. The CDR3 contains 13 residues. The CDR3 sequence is CASTSDNFDEQFF. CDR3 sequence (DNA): TGTGCCTCGACTAGCGATAACTTCGATGAGCAGTTCTTC.

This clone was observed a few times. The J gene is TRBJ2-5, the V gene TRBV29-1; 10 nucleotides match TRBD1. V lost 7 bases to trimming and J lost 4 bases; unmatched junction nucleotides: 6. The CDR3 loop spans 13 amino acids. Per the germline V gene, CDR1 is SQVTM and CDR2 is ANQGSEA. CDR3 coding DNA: TGCAGCGCTGGGGACAGGGGAGGAGAGACCCAGTACTTC. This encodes CSAGDRGGETQYF.

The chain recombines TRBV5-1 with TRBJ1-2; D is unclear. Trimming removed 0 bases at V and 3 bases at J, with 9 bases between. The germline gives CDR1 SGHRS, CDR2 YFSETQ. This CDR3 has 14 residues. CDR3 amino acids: CASSLGGNDYGYTF. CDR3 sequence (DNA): TGCGCCAGCAGCTTGGGAGGGAACGACTATGGCTACACCTTC.